This TCR beta chain came from a study of blood T cell repertoires in COVID-19. Between the trimmed V and J ends, which lost 0 bases and 7 bases, there was a span of 14 bases. The CDR3 is 15 amino acids. Germline V gene sequence: CDR1 SGHRS, CDR2 YFSETQ. As processed by the authors: Counts of nucleated cells, estimated from reference gene primer amplification, were obtained. Here immunoSEQ multiplex PCR was the method, and the copy in TCRdb shows in-frame clones only, minus some. That table gives V, J and clone size, and the DNA gave D and trimming. The data show some 210,000 clones, around 83% seen once.

The V call is TRBV5-1, the J call TRBJ1-5; the D gene is possibly TRBD1 (6 bases). The sequence came from a man in his forties or fifties with active or convalescent COVID-19. Sequenced input: peripheral blood. DNA of the CDR3: TGCGCCAGCAGCTTGGGCGGGGGGCTTGACCAGCCCCAGCATTTT. It yields the protein CASSLGGGLDQPQHF.